This TCR beta chain was sequenced in a study of shared T cell receptors in the human thymus. V lost 5 bases and J 1 base, leaving 5 bases between the germline ends. Germline-derived CDR1 and CDR2 are LNHNV and YYDKDF (reference sequence). The CDR3 runs to 12 residues. Here immunoSEQ multiplex PCR was the method, and the copy in TCRdb shows in-frame clones only, minus some. The profile shows roughly 500,000 clones, around 78% of them singletons. This same sample was also taken into another study, of human thymus T cells. That report adds: Having corrective surgery for congenital heart defects, healthy Finnish infants were the ones who donated. It was from resections taken during corrective heart surgery that the thymus tissue came. An apparent bias in V and J gene usage was seen in thymic and blood repertoires. There were highly overlapping thymic repertoires among unrelated individuals, as related research reported.

This receptor was obtained from a boy in the first two years of life with a congenital heart defect. The rearrangement links TRBV15 to TRBJ2-5; D gene unclear. Specimen: thymocytes. In DNA form, the CDR3 reads TGTGCCACCAGCTCATCCCAAGAGACCCAGTACTTC. Its protein product is CATSSSQETQYF.